This T cell receptor (beta chain) came from a study of blood T cell repertoires in COVID-19. Overall study: COVID-19 samples collected from the United States, Italy and Spain covered acute and convalescent phases. T cells, B-cell-depleted T cells, or PBMCs supplied cDNA or gDNA.

Enrolment of Seattle patients took place during active infection, and they were followed longitudinally. Trimming cost V 7 bases and J 6 bases; bases outside gene matches: 15. Germline CDR1 is SNHLY and CDR2 is FYNNEI. This CDR3 has 16 amino acids. As handled by the study authors: Nucleated cell number was recorded as an estimate derived from reference gene primer amplification. Assay: immunoSEQ multiplex PCR; the TCRdb copy retains only in-frame clones and omits some. The V and J calls and the clone size are those of that table, but D and trimming were determined from the DNA. The profile shows 200,000 or so clones, about 85% of them singletons.

This receptor was obtained from an elderly woman with COVID-19, enrolled during active disease. Material: peripheral blood. The V gene is TRBV2, the J gene TRBJ1-5; 7 bases align to TRBD1. In nucleotides, the CDR3 is TGTGCCAGCAAGACCCTGGGTCAGGGGGGCAGTCAGCCCCAGCATTTT. Translating it yields CASKTLGQGGSQPQHF.